The 5 T cell receptor beta chains presented below share a single source sample, sequenced in a study of T cell responses to AZD1222 COVID-19 vaccine. Sequencing was performed with immunoSEQ multiplex PCR; in TCRdb, only in-frame clones are kept and a portion is missing. Here the sample spans roughly 100,000 clones, about 89% being singletons. The sample was peripheral blood, taken 28 days after the second dose of the MenACWY control vaccine. These receptors all stem from an adult who received the MenACWY meningococcal vaccine as a control.

This rearrangement joins TRBV16 to TRBJ2-2, with TRBD1 identical over 10 bases. The J segment lost 6 bases and the V segment lost 4 bases, leaving 5 bases of the junction unmatched. Looked up from germline, CDR1 is KGHSY and CDR2 is FQNENV. The CDR3 totals 15 residues. In DNA, the CDR3 is TGTGCCAGCAGCCCTGACAGGGGGCACGCCGGGGAGCTGTTTTTT. Translation: CASSPDRGHAGELFF.

The genes are TRBV6-5 and TRBJ2-1; 12 positions agree with TRBD2. The V and J ends lost 4 bases and 7 bases, in that order; junction bases with no gene match: 8. Germline lookup yields CDR1 MNHEY and CDR2 SVGAGI. CDR3 length: 16 amino acids. As DNA, the CDR3 is TGTGCCAGCAGTTCCGCAGGACTAGCGGGGTCTAATGAGCAGTTCTTC. Translating gives CASSSAGLAGSNEQFF.

This clone was detected a few times. This chain joins TRBV19 and TRBJ1-6; the D gene is possibly TRBD1 (5 bases). V dropped 10 bases and J dropped 7 bases, with 17 bases sitting between them. Germline CDR1 is LNHDA and CDR2 is SQIVND (reference sequence). This CDR3 comprises 14 residues. The CDR3 DNA reads as TGTGCCACCACCCACGGGGGTCGAAATTCACCCCTCCACTTT. Translating it yields CATTHGGRNSPLHF.

This chain links TRBV28 with TRBJ2-1; no reliable D call. Trimming removed 2 bases at V and 5 bases at J, with 10 bases between. CDR3 length: 14 residues. Germline V gene lookup returns CDR1 MDHEN and CDR2 SYDVKM. CDR3 protein: CASSLTQVHNEQFF. DNA of the CDR3: TGTGCCAGCAGTTTAACGCAGGTTCACAATGAGCAGTTCTTC.

This clone has only one observation. J is TRBJ2-5 and V is TRBV30; 7 nucleotides align to TRBD1. Germline CDR1 is GTSNPN and CDR2 is SVGIG (reference sequence). This CDR3 spans 12 amino acids. The V and J ends lost 8 bases and 4 bases, in that order; junction bases with no gene match: 7. The CDR3 loop reads CAHTTGRETQYF. The CDR3 region has the DNA TGTGCCCACACGACAGGGAGAGAGACCCAGTACTTC. The full variable domain, its missing parts supplied by reference TRBV30 and TRBJ2-5, is SQTIHQWPATLVQPVGSPLSLECTVEGTSNPNLYWYRQAAGRGLQLLFYSVGIGQISSEVPQNLSASRPQDRQFILSSKKLLLSDSGFYLCAHTTGRETQYFGPGTRLLVL.